This T cell receptor beta chain was captured by sequencing in a study of OX40 agonist ivuxolimab in advanced cancers. Concerning this clone itself: Its antigen is unknown.

J was trimmed by 5 bases and V by 3 bases; bases with no gene match: 9. The CDR3 is 15 residues long. The germline CDR1 and CDR2 sequences are MDHEN and SYDVKM. Individuals having autoimmune disease history or systemic immunosuppression were not enrolled. Study results and caveats: Several nonresponders also turned out to have low normalized T-cell clonal expansion.

Assay: immunoSEQ multiplex PCR; the TCRdb copy retains only in-frame clones and omits some. The data hold some 55,000 clones, with nearly 80% observed a single time. This TCR came from an adult with an advanced solid tumor such as melanoma, head and neck, liver or kidney cancer. This sequence joins TRBV28 and TRBJ2-5, with TRBD2 identical over 7 bases. The source material was CD4+ or CD8+ T cells sorted from blood, sampled in a trial of the OX40 agonist ivuxolimab. CDR3 bases: TGTGCCAGCAGTTTTAAGGGGAGGGAGTGGGAGACCCAGTACTTC. Translation: CASSFKGREWETQYF.